A selection of T cell receptor beta chains follows, all from one sample in a study of metastatic and nonmetastatic thyroid tumors. Using MiXCR, TCRdb reanalyzed the PCR reads. This table holds around 22,000 clones, roughly 18% found once. Sequencing was done on a sample of blood. These receptors came from a male donor with papillary thyroid cancer or a benign thyroid nodule (not recorded which). Some clones in this sample may be carry-over from other donors' samples. Both conserved end residues are part of each CDR3. D genes are given only for firm matches. Only part of the rows carry a size: once, few, many, or a class if the clone is expanded.

>TRBJ1-2|15|TRBV30|NA|TRBD1
TGTGCCTGGAGTTCCCCAGGGGGCGTAAGCTATGGCTACACCTTC
CAWSSPGGVSYGYTF
>TRBJ1-6|13|TRBV7-9|NA|NA
TGTGCCAGCAGCTTAGCCGAAAATTCACCCCTCCACTTT
CASSLAENSPLHF
>TRBJ2-7|13|TRBV27|NA|TRBD2
TGTGCCAGCTACACGGCACGGGAGGGGGAGCAGTACTTC
CASYTAREGEQYF
>TRBJ2-1|17|TRBV10-3|many|NA
TGTGCCATCAGTGAAGGACTTAAACAGGCCACTGTCAATGAGCAGTTCTTC
CAISEGLKQATVNEQFF
>TRBJ1-5|14|TRBV28|many|NA
TGTGCCAGCAAGGGCCCGTATAGCAATCAGCCCCAGCATTTT
CASKGPYSNQPQHF
>TRBJ2-7|16|TRBV28|few|NA
TGTGCCAGCAGTTCGCTGGGGCGGGGGCCCCTGGGTGAGCAGTACTTC
CASSSLGRGPLGEQYF
>TRBJ1-3|17|TRBV9|NA|NA
TGTGCCAGCAGCGTAGATCGGGCCGCTCCCGCGGGAAACACCATATATTTT
CASSVDRAAPAGNTIYF
>TRBJ2-2|13|TRBV24-1|medium-sized|NA
TGTGCCACCAGTGCGTCGGGGCCCGGGGAGCTGTTTTTT
CATSASGPGELFF
>TRBJ2-7|14|TRBV2|medium-sized|TRBD2
TGTGCCAGCAGTAAGGCTAGCGGGAAGTACGAGCAGTACTTC
CASSKASGKYEQYF
>TRBJ2-2|12|TRBV7-3|few|NA
TGTGCCAGCAGCTTGGGGACCGGGGAGCTGTTTTTT
CASSLGTGELFF
>TRBJ1-2|13|TRBV6-2/TRBV6-3|NA|NA
TGTGCCAGCAGTTACCTTATGGGAACTGGCTACACCTTC
CASSYLMGTGYTF
>TRBJ1-4|11|TRBV6-1|many|NA
TGTGCCAGCAGCTCTCTAGGAAAACTGTTTTTT
CASSSLGKLFF
>TRBJ1-2|14|TRBV27|medium-sized|TRBD1
TGTGCCAGCAGTTTGGGACAGGGTGGCTATGGCTACACCTTC
CASSLGQGGYGYTF
>TRBJ2-1|16|TRBV5-8|many|TRBD2
TGTGCCAGCAGCTTGGCGGGGATAGCGGGAGGGAATGAGCAGTTCTTC
CASSLAGIAGGNEQFF
>TRBJ2-2|16|TRBV11-3|once|TRBD2
TGTGCCAGCAGCCCGGGACTAGCGGGAAGAACCGGGGAGCTGTTTTTT
CASSPGLAGRTGELFF
>TRBJ2-7|14|TRBV20-1|many|TRBD1
TGCAGTGCACAGGGGGTGACTCGCTCCTACGAGCAGTACTTC
CSAQGVTRSYEQYF
>TRBJ2-3|15|TRBV6-1|medium-sized|NA
TGTGCCAGCAGTGAAACGGCAGGGATCACAGATACGCAGTATTTT
CASSETAGITDTQYF